Shown below are 12 T cell receptor beta chains from a single sample sequenced in a study of patients and donors after allogeneic stem cell transplantation. MiXCR, run by TCRdb on the RT-PCR reads, gives a single entry per CDR3 protein. The repertoire has tens of thousands of distinct CDR3 sequences, around a quarter of them found once; the top ten carry 26%. The sample was blood, either unsorted or a sorted T cell fraction (not recorded which). The receptors were gathered from a human donor who was either an allogeneic HSCT recipient or a stem cell or donor lymphocyte infusion donor (not recorded which). It is not recorded whose cells these are; they may come from a transplant donor.

The chain employs TRBV20-1 and TRBJ1-2; unclear D gene. From germline, CDR1 is DFQATT and CDR2 SNEGSKA (reference sequence). The CDR3 loop spans 13 amino acids. V was clipped by 4 bases and J by 1 base, with 10 bases between them. The CDR3 nucleotides read TGCAGTGCTATCCCCGGGTATAACTATGGCTACACCTTC. Amino acid sequence: CSAIPGYNYGYTF.

The chain combines TRBV14 with TRBJ2-7; possibly TRBD1 for D (5 bases). Germline values: CDR1 SGHDN, CDR2 FVKESK. The CDR3 runs to 14 residues. V was pared by 4 bases and J by 7 bases, with 17 bases between. For the CDR3, the DNA is TGTGCCAGCAGCCGACAGACGCCCCGCGAAGAGCAGTACTTC. Its protein is CASSRQTPREEQYF.

The V and J genes are TRBV10-3 and TRBJ1-2; the D is unclear. The length of the CDR3 is 13 residues. The V gene's germline CDR1 is ENHRY and CDR2 SYGVKD. Trimming shortened V by 4 bases and J by 1 base, and 7 bases separated the two germline ends. CDR3 DNA sequence: TGTGCCATCAGTGCGGGTCTTAACTATGGCTACACCTTC. Protein product: CAISAGLNYGYTF.

The rearrangement links TRBV12-3 or TRBV12-4 to TRBJ1-5; D uncertain. Trimming took 3 bases from V and 1 from J, leaving 7 bases between them. The CDR3 sequence is 14 residues long. The CDR3 loop is CASSFQDSNQPQHF. CDR3 coding DNA: TGTGCCAGCAGTTTTCAGGACAGCAATCAGCCCCAGCATTTT.

This clonotype occurred many times. V gene TRBV7-2 combines with J gene TRBJ2-1; maybe TRBD1 (5 bases). The germline V gene has CDR1 SGHTA and CDR2 FQGNSA. CDR3 length equals 16 residues. V was trimmed by 2 bases and J by 7 bases, leaving 18 bases between them. The CDR3 spells CASSLLGRASVNEQFF. The CDR3, as DNA: TGTGCCAGCAGCTTATTGGGCAGGGCAAGTGTAAATGAGCAGTTCTTC. Combining the CDR3 with reference TRBV7-2 and TRBJ2-1 gives the whole variable domain GAGVSQSPSNKVTEKGKDVELRCDPISGHTALYWYRQSLGQGLEFLIYFQGNSAPDKSGLPSDRFSAERTGGSVSTLTIQRTQQEDSAVYLCASSLLGRASVNEQFFGPGTRLTVL.

This clonotype was seen only a few times. J is TRBJ1-1 and V is TRBV7-3; D ambiguous. Trimming left V 0 bases short and J 8 bases short, with 16 bases between. Germline lookup yields CDR1 SGHTA and CDR2 FQGTGA. CDR3 length: 15 residues. The CDR3 DNA sequence: TGTGCCAGCAGCTTAACAGGCGGGTCGGGAGCGGAAGCTTTCTTT. Encoded protein: CASSLTGGSGAEAFF.

The chain couples TRBV20-1 to TRBJ2-1, with D possibly being TRBD1 (6 bases). There are 17 residues in the CDR3. The germline gives CDR1 DFQATT, CDR2 SNEGSKA (reference sequence). V was trimmed by 0 bases and J by 1 base, leaving 16 bases between them. The CDR3 DNA sequence: TGCAGTGCTAGAGATAGGTTTGGACAGAGATCCTACAATGAGCAGTTCTTC. It encodes CSARDRFGQRSYNEQFF.

This rearrangement joins TRBV12-5 to TRBJ1-2; 7 nucleotides agree with TRBD1. This CDR3 region has 14 residues. Trimming took 6 bases from V and 2 from J; bases not matched to a gene: 6. CDR1 LGHNT and CDR2 FRNRAP come from the germline V gene. CDR3 residues: CASGVGTANYGYTF. CDR3 nucleotides: TGTGCTAGTGGCGTCGGGACAGCCAACTATGGCTACACCTTC.

The rearrangement joins TRBV6-1 to TRBJ2-2; 12 nucleotides match TRBD2. J gave up 1 base and V 2 bases, and 5 bases lay outside the gene matches. The CDR3 covers 18 residues. Germline V gene sequence: CDR1 MNHNS, CDR2 SASEGT. The CDR3 DNA reads as TGTGCCAGCAGTGAACTAGCGGGAGGGAACAAGAACACCGGGGAGCTGTTTTTT. Translating gives CASSELAGGNKNTGELFF.

The V call is TRBV20-1, the J call TRBJ2-7; 8 bases agree with TRBD2. V trimming: 3 bases; J trimming: 3 bases; junction bases outside the gene matches: 10. This CDR3 spans 15 amino acids. Germline-derived CDR1 and CDR2 are DFQATT and SNEGSKA (reference sequence). The CDR3 here is CSARISGGGLYEQYF. CDR3 DNA: TGCAGTGCTAGGATTTCCGGGGGGGGCCTCTACGAGCAGTACTTC.

The chain joins TRBV12-3 or TRBV12-4 to TRBJ1-6; tentatively, D is TRBD1 (6 bases). CDR3 length equals 13 residues. V lost 6 bases and J 9 bases, leaving 12 bases between the germline ends. The CDR3 DNA is TGTGCCAGCAGCGACAGCAGGGGTTCACCCCTCCACTTT. Translated: CASSDSRGSPLHF.

The rearrangement uses TRBV20-1 and TRBJ2-7; TRBD2 might be the D (6 bases). Trimming took 0 bases from V and 3 from J, leaving 15 bases between them. This CDR3 comprises 15 residues. Germline CDR1 DFQATT, CDR2 SNEGSKA (reference sequence). CDR3 DNA: TGCAGTGCTAGAGATCCGGCAGGCGGGAACTACGAGCAGTACTTC. It encodes CSARDPAGGNYEQYF.